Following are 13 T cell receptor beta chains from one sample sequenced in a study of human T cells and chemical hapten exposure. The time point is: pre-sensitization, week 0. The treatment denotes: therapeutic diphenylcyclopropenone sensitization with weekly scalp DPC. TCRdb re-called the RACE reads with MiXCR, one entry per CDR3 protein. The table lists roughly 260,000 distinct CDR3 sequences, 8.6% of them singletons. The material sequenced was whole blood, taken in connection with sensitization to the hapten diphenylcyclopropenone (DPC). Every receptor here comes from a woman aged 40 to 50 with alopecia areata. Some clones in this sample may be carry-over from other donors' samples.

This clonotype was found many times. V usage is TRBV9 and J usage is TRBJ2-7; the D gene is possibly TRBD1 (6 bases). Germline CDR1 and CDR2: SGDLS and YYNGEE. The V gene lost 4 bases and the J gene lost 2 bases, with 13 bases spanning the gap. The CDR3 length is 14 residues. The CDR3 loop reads CASSSGQSTYEQYF. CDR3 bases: TGTGCCAGCAGCAGCGGACAGTCGACCTACGAGCAGTACTTC.

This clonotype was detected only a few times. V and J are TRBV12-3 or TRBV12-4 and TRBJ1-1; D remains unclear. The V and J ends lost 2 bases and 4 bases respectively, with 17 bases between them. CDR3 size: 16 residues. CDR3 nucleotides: TGTGCCAGCAGTTTACCGACGGGATCTGTGGGCACTGAAGCTTTCTTT. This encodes CASSLPTGSVGTEAFF.

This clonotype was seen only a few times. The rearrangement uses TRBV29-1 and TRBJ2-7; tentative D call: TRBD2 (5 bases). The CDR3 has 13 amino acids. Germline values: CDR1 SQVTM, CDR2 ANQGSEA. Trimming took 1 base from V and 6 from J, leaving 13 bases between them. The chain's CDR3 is CSVEGVGGPEQYF. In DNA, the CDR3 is TGCAGCGTTGAAGGGGTTGGAGGCCCCGAGCAGTACTTC.

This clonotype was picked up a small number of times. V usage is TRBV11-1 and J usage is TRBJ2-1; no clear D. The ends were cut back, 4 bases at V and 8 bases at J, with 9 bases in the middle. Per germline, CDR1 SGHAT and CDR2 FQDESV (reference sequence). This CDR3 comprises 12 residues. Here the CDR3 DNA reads TGTGCCAGCAGCTCCGAAATTGATGAGCAGTTCTTC. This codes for CASSSEIDEQFF.

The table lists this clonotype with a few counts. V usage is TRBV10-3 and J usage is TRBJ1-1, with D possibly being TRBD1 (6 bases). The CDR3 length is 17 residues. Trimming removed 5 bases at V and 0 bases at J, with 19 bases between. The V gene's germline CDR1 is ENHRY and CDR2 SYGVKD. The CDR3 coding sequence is TGTGCCATCAGTTTATACAGGGTAGGAAGCATGAACACTGAAGCTTTCTTT. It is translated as CAISLYRVGSMNTEAFF.

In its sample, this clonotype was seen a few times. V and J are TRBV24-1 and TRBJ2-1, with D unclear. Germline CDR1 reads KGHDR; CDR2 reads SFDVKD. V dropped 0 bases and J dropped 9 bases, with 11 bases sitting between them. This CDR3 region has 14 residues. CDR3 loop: CATSDLQSGFEQFF. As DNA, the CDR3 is TGTGCCACCAGTGATTTGCAGTCGGGCTTTGAGCAGTTCTTC.

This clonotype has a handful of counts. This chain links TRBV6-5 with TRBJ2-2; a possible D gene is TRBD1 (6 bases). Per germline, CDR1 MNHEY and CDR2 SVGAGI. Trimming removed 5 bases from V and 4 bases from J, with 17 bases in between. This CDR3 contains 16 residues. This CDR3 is CASSRSTGWGTGELFF. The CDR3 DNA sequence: TGTGCCAGCAGTCGCTCTACAGGGTGGGGCACCGGGGAGCTGTTTTTT.

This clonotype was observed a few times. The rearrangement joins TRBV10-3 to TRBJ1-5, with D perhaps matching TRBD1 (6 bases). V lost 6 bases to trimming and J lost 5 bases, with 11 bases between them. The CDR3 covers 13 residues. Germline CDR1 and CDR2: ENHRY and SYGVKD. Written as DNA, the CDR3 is TGTGCCATCAGGGACAGTCTAGATCAGCCCCAGCATTTT. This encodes CAIRDSLDQPQHF.

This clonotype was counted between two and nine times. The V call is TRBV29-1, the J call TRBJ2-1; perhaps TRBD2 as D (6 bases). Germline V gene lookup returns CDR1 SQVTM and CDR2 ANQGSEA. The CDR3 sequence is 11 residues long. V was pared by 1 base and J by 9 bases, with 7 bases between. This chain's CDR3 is CSVEGRGEQFF. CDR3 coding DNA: TGCAGCGTTGAAGGGAGGGGTGAGCAGTTCTTC.

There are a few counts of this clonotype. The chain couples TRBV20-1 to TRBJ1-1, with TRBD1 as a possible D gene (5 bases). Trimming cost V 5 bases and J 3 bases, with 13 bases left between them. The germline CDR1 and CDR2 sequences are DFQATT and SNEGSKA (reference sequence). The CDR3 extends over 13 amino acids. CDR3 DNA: TGCAGTGCTTGCAGGGAGGCGGACACTGAAGCTTTCTTT. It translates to CSACREADTEAFF.

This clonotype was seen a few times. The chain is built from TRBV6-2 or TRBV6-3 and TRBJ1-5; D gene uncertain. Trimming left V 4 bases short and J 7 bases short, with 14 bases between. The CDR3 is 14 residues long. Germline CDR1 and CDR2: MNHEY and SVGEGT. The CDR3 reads CASSLRVYGQPQHF. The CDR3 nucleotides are TGTGCCAGCAGTTTACGAGTTTATGGGCAGCCCCAGCATTTT.

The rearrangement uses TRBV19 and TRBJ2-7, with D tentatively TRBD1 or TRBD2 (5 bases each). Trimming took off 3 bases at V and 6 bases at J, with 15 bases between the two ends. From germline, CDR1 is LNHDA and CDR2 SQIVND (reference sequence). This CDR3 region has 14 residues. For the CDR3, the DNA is TGTGCCAGTAGTATCCGGGGACCCCTTGGCGAGCAGTACTTC. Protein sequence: CASSIRGPLGEQYF.

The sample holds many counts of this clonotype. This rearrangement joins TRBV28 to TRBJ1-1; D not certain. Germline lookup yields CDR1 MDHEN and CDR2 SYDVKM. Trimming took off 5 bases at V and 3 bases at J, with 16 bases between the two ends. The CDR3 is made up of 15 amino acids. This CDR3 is CASSPSSGIDTEAFF. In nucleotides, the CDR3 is TGTGCCAGCAGTCCCTCCTCGGGGATCGACACTGAAGCTTTCTTT. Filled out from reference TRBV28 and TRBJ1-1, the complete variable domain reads DVKVTQSSRYLVKRTGEKVFLECVQDMDHENMFWYRQDPGLGLRLIYFSYDVKMKEKGDIPEGYSVSREKKERFSLILESASTNQTSMYLCASSPSSGIDTEAFFGQGTRLTVV.